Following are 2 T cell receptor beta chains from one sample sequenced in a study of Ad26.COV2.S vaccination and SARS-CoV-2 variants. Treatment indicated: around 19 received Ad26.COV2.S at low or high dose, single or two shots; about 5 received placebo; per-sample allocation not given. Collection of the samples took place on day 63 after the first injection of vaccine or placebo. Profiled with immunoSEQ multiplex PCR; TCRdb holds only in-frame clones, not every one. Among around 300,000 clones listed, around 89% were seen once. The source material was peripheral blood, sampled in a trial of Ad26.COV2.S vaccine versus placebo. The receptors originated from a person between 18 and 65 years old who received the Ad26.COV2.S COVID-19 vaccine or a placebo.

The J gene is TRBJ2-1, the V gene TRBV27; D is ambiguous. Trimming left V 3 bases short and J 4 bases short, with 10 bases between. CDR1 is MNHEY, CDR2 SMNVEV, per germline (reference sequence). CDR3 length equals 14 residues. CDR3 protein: CASSLETPYNEQFF. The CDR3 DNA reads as TGTGCCAGCAGTTTGGAGACCCCTTACAATGAGCAGTTCTTC.

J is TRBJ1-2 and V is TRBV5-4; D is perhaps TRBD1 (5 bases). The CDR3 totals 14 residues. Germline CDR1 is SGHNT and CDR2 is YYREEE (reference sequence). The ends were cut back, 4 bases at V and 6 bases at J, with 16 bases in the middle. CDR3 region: CASSRGGEAHGYTF. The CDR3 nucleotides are TGTGCCAGCAGCCGCGGAGGGGAAGCCCATGGCTACACCTTC.